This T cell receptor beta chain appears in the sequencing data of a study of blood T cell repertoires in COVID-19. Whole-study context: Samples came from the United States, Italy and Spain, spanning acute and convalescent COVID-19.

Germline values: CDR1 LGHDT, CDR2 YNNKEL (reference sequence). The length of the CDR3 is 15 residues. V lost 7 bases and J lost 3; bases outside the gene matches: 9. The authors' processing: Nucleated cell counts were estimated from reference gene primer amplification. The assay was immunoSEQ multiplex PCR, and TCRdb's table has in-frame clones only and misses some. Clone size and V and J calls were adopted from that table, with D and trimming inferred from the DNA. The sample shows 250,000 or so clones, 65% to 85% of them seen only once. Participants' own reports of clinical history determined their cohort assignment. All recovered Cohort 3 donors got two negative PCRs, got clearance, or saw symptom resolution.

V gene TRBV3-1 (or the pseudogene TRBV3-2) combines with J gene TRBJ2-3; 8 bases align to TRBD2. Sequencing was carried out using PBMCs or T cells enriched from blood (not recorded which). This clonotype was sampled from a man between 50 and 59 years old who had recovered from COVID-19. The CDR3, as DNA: TGTGCCAGCAATCGAAGAGCGGGGGCTACAGATACGCAGTATTTT. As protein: CASNRRAGATDTQYF.